The 28 T cell receptor beta chains given below trace back to one sample, sequenced in a study of blood T cell repertoires in COVID-19 (dated by TCRdb to the early 2020s). Library construction relied on the immunoSEQ multiplex PCR assay. As stored in TCRdb, this immuneACCESS dataset retains in-frame rearrangements with V and J assigned. A fraction of the clones does not appear; measured against another copy, unresolved V genes explain less than half of the discrepancy, and the remainder lacks a known reason. The table for this sample lists more than 85,000 clones; 75% to 85% of them were counted only once. Approximately 25% of the sample lies in the top ten. The sample was peripheral blood. The source is a man aged 55 to 70 with acute or convalescent COVID-19.

The chain's CDR3 is CASSPGQRGTGELFF. CDR3 nucleotide sequence: TGTGCCAGCAGCCCCGGACAGAGGGGAACCGGGGAGCTGTTTTTT. The rearrangement uses TRBV7-3 and TRBJ2-2; tentative D call: TRBD1 (6 bases). Germline values: CDR1 SGHTA, CDR2 FQGTGA. The CDR3 length is 15 residues. The V and J ends lost 5 bases and 5 bases respectively, with 15 bases between them.

The chain carries TRBV15 and TRBJ1-5; unclear D gene. Germline lookup yields CDR1 LNHNV and CDR2 YYDKDF (reference sequence). V lost 8 bases, J lost 9 bases, and 14 bases lay in between. There are 12 residues in the CDR3. The CDR3 here is CATAAVSWPQHF. In nucleotides, the CDR3 is TGTGCCACCGCAGCGGTATCTTGGCCCCAGCATTTT.

A single count supports this clone. This chain uses TRBV7-2 with TRBJ1-5; 8 nucleotides align to TRBD1. CDR3 size: 14 residues. Per germline, CDR1 SGHTA and CDR2 FQGNSA. Losses at the gene ends were 5 bases for V and 5 bases for J; bases not matched to a gene: 5. CDR3 region: CASSAHRGDQPQHF. In DNA form, the CDR3 reads TGTGCCAGCAGCGCGCACAGGGGGGATCAGCCCCAGCATTTT.

The rearrangement joins TRBV7-2 to TRBJ2-2, with 11 bases that match TRBD1. V was pared by 3 bases and J by 4 bases, with 4 bases of the junction left unmatched. The CDR3 contains 16 residues. The germline gives CDR1 SGHTA, CDR2 FQGNSA. For the CDR3, the DNA is TGTGCCAGCAGCTTTTCGGGGACAGGGGGCACCGGGGAGCTGTTTTTT. It yields the protein CASSFSGTGGTGELFF. The whole variable domain, filled in from reference TRBV7-2 and TRBJ2-2, reads GAGVSQSPSNKVTEKGKDVELRCDPISGHTALYWYRQSLGQGLEFLIYFQGNSAPDKSGLPSDRFSAERTGGSVSTLTIQRTQQEDSAVYLCASSFSGTGGTGELFFGEGSRLTVL.

This clone occurred once. The chain recombines TRBV28 with TRBJ2-1; weak D call: TRBD1 (7 bases). Germline V gene data show CDR1 as MDHEN and CDR2 as SYDVKM. V was shortened by 6 bases and J by 7 bases, with 13 bases between the two germline ends. CDR3 length: 13 amino acids. The CDR3 sequence is CASREQGRNEQFF. Here the CDR3 DNA reads TGTGCCAGCAGGGAACAGGGGAGGAATGAGCAGTTCTTC.

The rearrangement uses TRBV4-1 and TRBJ1-2; D gene ambiguous. The germline CDR1 and CDR2 sequences are MGHRA and YSYEKL. V gave up 4 bases and J gave up 7 bases, with 25 bases separating them. This CDR3 spans 17 amino acids. In DNA, the CDR3 is TGCGCCAGCAGCCTCGGTGGGCCCCGACTAGGTGGGGTTGGCTACACCTTC. It encodes CASSLGGPRLGGVGYTF.

The chain links TRBV25-1 to TRBJ1-5; D perhaps matches TRBD1 (5 bases). The germline V gene has CDR1 MGHDK and CDR2 SYGVNS. Trimming shortened V by 4 bases and J by 2 bases, and 15 bases separated the two germline ends. CDR3 size: 16 residues. CDR3 DNA sequence: TGTGCCAGCAGTGGCCCCGGTTGGGGCCGCAATCAGCCCCAGCATTTT. This gives the protein CASSGPGWGRNQPQHF.

V and J are TRBV7-2 and TRBJ2-3; perhaps TRBD2 as D (8 bases). CDR1 and CDR2 (germline): SGHTA, FQGNSA. The V and J ends lost 5 bases and 0 bases respectively, with 18 bases between them. This CDR3 spans 17 amino acids. The CDR3 nucleotides read TGTGCCAGCAGCCTCGGGAGGGGGCCTTCTAGCACAGATACGCAGTATTTT. As protein: CASSLGRGPSSTDTQYF.

The chain is built from TRBV3-1 (or the pseudogene TRBV3-2) and TRBJ1-3; D is possibly TRBD1 (5 bases). This CDR3 is built from 17 residues. Germline lookup yields CDR1 LGHDT and CDR2 YNNKEL (reference sequence). Trimming removed 4 bases from V and 0 bases from J, with 16 bases in between. The CDR3 DNA reads as TGTGCCAGCAGCCGCCGACAGTTTACAAGCTCTGGAAACACCATATATTTT. Protein product: CASSRRQFTSSGNTIYF.

The rearrangement joins TRBV7-9 to TRBJ2-3; D unclear. V was shortened by 6 bases and J by 0 bases, with 10 bases between the two germline ends. CDR1 and CDR2 (germline): SEHNR, FQNEAQ (reference sequence). The CDR3 spans 14 residues. Here the CDR3 reads CASRNRRSTDTQYF. The CDR3 DNA is TGTGCCAGCAGAAACAGAAGAAGCACAGATACGCAGTATTTT.

This sequence joins TRBV18 and TRBJ2-7; TRBD1 aligns across 8 bases. The CDR3 sequence is 16 residues long. J gave up 1 base and V 4 bases, and 9 bases lay outside the gene matches. Germline V CDR1 and CDR2: KGHSH, LQKENI. CDR3 bases: TGTGCCAGCTCACACCCGACAGGGGAGAAATCCTACGAGCAGTACTTC. It encodes CASSHPTGEKSYEQYF. Complete variable domain (other parts from reference TRBV18 and TRBJ2-7): NAGVMQNPRHLVRRRGQEARLRCSPMKGHSHVYWYRQLPEEGLKFMVYLQKENIIDESGMPKERFSAEFPKEGPSILRIQQVVRGDSAAYFCASSHPTGEKSYEQYFGPGTRLTVT.

J is TRBJ2-1 and V is TRBV3-1 (or the pseudogene TRBV3-2), with TRBD2 matching 8 bases. The CDR3 contains 16 residues. Per the germline V gene, CDR1 is LGHDT and CDR2 is YNNKEL (reference sequence). V was pared by 2 bases and J by 9 bases, with 12 bases of the junction left unmatched. CDR3 protein: CASSQIRTSRGTEQFF. The CDR3 coding sequence is TGTGCCAGCAGCCAAATCAGGACTAGCAGGGGCACTGAGCAGTTCTTC.

The rearrangement links TRBV7-2 to TRBJ2-1, with a possible D match to TRBD1 (6 bases). Germline loops: CDR1 SGHTA, CDR2 FQGNSA. The length of the CDR3 is 15 residues. V lost 10 bases and J lost 3, with 19 bases in between. CDR3 protein: CATLPEQGNYNEQFF. Here the CDR3 DNA reads TGTGCCACCCTCCCTGAACAGGGAAACTACAATGAGCAGTTCTTC. Combining the CDR3 with reference TRBV7-2 and TRBJ2-1 gives the whole variable domain GAGVSQSPSNKVTEKGKDVELRCDPISGHTALYWYRQSLGQGLEFLIYFQGNSAPDKSGLPSDRFSAERTGGSVSTLTIQRTQQEDSAVYLCATLPEQGNYNEQFFGPGTRLTVL.

The genes are TRBV5-1 and TRBJ2-1; TRBD1 is a possible D gene (6 bases). Per the germline V gene, CDR1 is SGHRS and CDR2 is YFSETQ. Between the trimmed V and J ends, which lost 4 bases and 8 bases, there was a span of 22 bases. This CDR3 comprises 16 residues. CDR3: CASSPGRASRGDEQFF. The CDR3 region has the DNA TGCGCCAGCAGCCCAGGCAGGGCTAGCAGGGGTGATGAGCAGTTCTTC.

The V call is TRBV6-4, the J call TRBJ1-1, with 9 bases aligning to TRBD1. CDR3 length: 13 residues. V lost 4 bases, J lost 4 bases, and 1 base stayed unmatched. Germline CDR1 is MRHNA and CDR2 is SNTAGT. The CDR3 loop is CASSGGQGTEAFF. The CDR3 DNA reads TGTGCCAGCAGTGGGGGACAGGGCACTGAAGCTTTCTTT.

The chain recombines TRBV7-9 with TRBJ1-1; D uncertain. V was clipped by 3 bases and J by 3 bases, with 14 bases between them. The CDR3 runs 15 residues. Germline V gene data show CDR1 as SEHNR and CDR2 as FQNEAQ (reference sequence). Here the CDR3 reads CASSFPRGSYTEAFF. In DNA, the CDR3 is TGTGCCAGCAGCTTTCCTCGGGGATCGTACACTGAAGCTTTCTTT.

The CDR3 reads CASSLSPLAGGQNEQFF. CDR3 sequence (DNA): TGTGCCAGCAGCCTCTCCCCCCTAGCGGGGGGGCAAAATGAGCAGTTCTTC. The chain has TRBV7-2 and TRBJ2-1; 12 bases are a match to TRBD2. This CDR3 is 17 amino acids long. J gave up 7 bases and V 5 bases, and 12 bases lay outside the gene matches. Per the germline V gene, CDR1 is SGHTA and CDR2 is FQGNSA. Supplemented by reference TRBV7-2 and TRBJ2-1, the full variable domain reads GAGVSQSPSNKVTEKGKDVELRCDPISGHTALYWYRQSLGQGLEFLIYFQGNSAPDKSGLPSDRFSAERTGGSVSTLTIQRTQQEDSAVYLCASSLSPLAGGQNEQFFGPGTRLTVL.

The chain couples TRBV18 to TRBJ1-2; 10 positions match TRBD1. Germline CDR1 and CDR2: KGHSH and LQKENI. The CDR3 covers 16 residues. V lost 0 bases and J lost 4; bases outside the gene matches: 5. CDR3 coding DNA: TGTGCCAGCTCACCACCCGGGACAGGGGTGCCCTATGGCTACACCTTC. This gives the protein CASSPPGTGVPYGYTF.

The rearrangement uses TRBV9 and TRBJ2-3, with D possibly being TRBD1 (6 bases). Germline V gives CDR1 SGDLS, CDR2 YYNGEE. The CDR3 totals 15 residues. Deletions cut 0 bases from V and 5 bases from J, with 13 bases between. The CDR3 DNA follows: TGTGCCAGCAGCGTAGGAGGGGGTCAGGGAGATACGCAGTATTTT. The encoded protein is CASSVGGGQGDTQYF. Full variable domain (rest looked up from reference TRBV9 and TRBJ2-3): DSGVTQTPKHLITATGQRVTLRCSPRSGDLSVYWYQQSLDQGLQFLIQYYNGEERAKGNILERFSAQQFPDLHSELNLSSLELGDSALYFCASSVGGGQGDTQYFGPGTRLTVL.

The J gene is TRBJ2-3, the V gene TRBV5-6, with TRBD2 matching 13 bases. This CDR3 spans 16 amino acids. J was trimmed by 3 bases and V by 5 bases; bases with no gene match: 6. Germline CDR1 SGHDT, CDR2 YYEEEE. The CDR3: CASSYLTSGGTDTQYF. As DNA, the CDR3 is TGTGCCAGCAGTTACCTGACTAGCGGGGGGACAGATACGCAGTATTTT.

The chain carries TRBV5-1 and TRBJ1-2; 11 bases are a match to TRBD1. The length of the CDR3 is 16 residues. With V trimmed by 4 bases and J by 5 bases, 10 bases remained unmatched. The germline V gene has CDR1 SGHRS and CDR2 YFSETQ. The DNA for the CDR3 is TGCGCCAGCAGCGATCGGACAGGGGGCGCCGTATATGGCTACACCTTC. Translating gives CASSDRTGGAVYGYTF.

The V and J genes are TRBV6-6 and TRBJ2-1, with D hard to call. The germline V gene has CDR1 MNHNY and CDR2 SVGAGI (reference sequence). CDR3 length equals 13 residues. V was pared by 6 bases and J by 4 bases, with 10 bases between. Written as DNA, the CDR3 is TGTGCCAGCAGCCGGTTTTTATACAATGAGCAGTTCTTC. Translating it yields CASSRFLYNEQFF.

This clone turned up a few times. The genes are TRBV3-1 (or the pseudogene TRBV3-2) and TRBJ1-2, with D unresolved. The CDR3 spans 13 residues. The germline V gene encodes CDR1 LGHDT and CDR2 YNNKEL (reference sequence). The V end lost 3 bases, the J end lost 6 bases, and 11 bases lay between the germline ends. The CDR3 sequence is CASSHSEGNGYTF. CDR3 bases: TGTGCCAGCAGCCACTCTGAGGGTAATGGCTACACCTTC.

The chain combines TRBV28 with TRBJ1-6; TRBD1 is a possible D gene (5 bases). There are 14 residues in the CDR3. The ends were cut back, 7 bases at V and 13 bases at J, with 20 bases in the middle. Looked up from germline, CDR1 is MDHEN and CDR2 is SYDVKM. CDR3 sequence: CASMGGKRAYPLHF. CDR3 coding DNA: TGTGCCAGCATGGGGGGGAAACGGGCCTACCCCCTCCACTTT.

This clone was seen a handful of times. V gene TRBV5-5 combines with J gene TRBJ2-3; 8 bases fit TRBD2. Germline CDR1 reads SGHKS; CDR2 reads YYEKEE (reference sequence). Losses at the gene ends were 2 bases for V and 0 bases for J; bases not matched to a gene: 2. The CDR3 totals 15 residues. The CDR3 region has the DNA TGTGCCAGCAGCTTATTAGCGGGGAGCACAGATACGCAGTATTTT. This gives the protein CASSLLAGSTDTQYF.

This chain links TRBV7-8 with TRBJ1-2; 8 bases align to TRBD1. The CDR3 totals 15 residues. Germline V gene data show CDR1 as SGHVS and CDR2 as FQNEAQ. V lost 4 bases to trimming and J lost 3 bases; unmatched junction nucleotides: 7. The CDR3: CASSSRTGWYYGYTF. The DNA for the CDR3 is TGTGCCAGCAGCTCACGGACAGGGTGGTACTATGGCTACACCTTC.

This chain connects TRBV11-1 to TRBJ1-5; D unclear. CDR1 and CDR2 (germline): SGHAT, FQDESV (reference sequence). CDR3 length equals 15 residues. V was trimmed by 1 base and J by 6 bases, leaving 13 bases between them. CDR3 in amino acids: CASSLGDTPGQPQHF. The CDR3 DNA reads as TGTGCCAGCAGCTTAGGAGACACCCCTGGTCAGCCCCAGCATTTT.

The chain has TRBV6-5 and TRBJ1-1, with D perhaps TRBD1 (5 bases). The CDR3 is 15 amino acids. Trimming stripped 4 bases from V and 0 bases from J, with 12 bases between. Germline V gives CDR1 MNHEY, CDR2 SVGAGI. The CDR3 spells CASSSGRVMNTEAFF. CDR3 bases: TGTGCCAGCAGTTCTGGCAGGGTCATGAACACTGAAGCTTTCTTT.